This note documents a single T cell receptor beta chain sequence. The antigen remains undetermined. A read error may be the cause here, since a much bigger clone is one base away. This sample was taken from a study of T-cell reconstitution after alpha-beta-depleted transplantation in children. Study-level results: Several hundred graft clones that had expanded were reportedly the source of alpha-beta T cells about two months after transplant. At one year after transplant, newly produced T cells mostly accounted for T-cell counts and diversity.

Unique molecular identifiers were used to barcode this TCRbeta library. TCRdb processed the PCR reads anew with MiXCR; each CDR3 protein has one entry. The table lists under 300,000 distinct CDR3 sequences, roughly 10% of them singletons. The sequences come from peripheral blood, collected 180 days after TCRalphabeta/CD19-depleted stem cell transplant. The clonotype originates from a male patient aged 2-15 years who had a stem cell transplant for chronic granulomatous disease, so the T cells may come from the graft donor.

CDR3 region: CSVDSRDSCNEQFF. The CDR3 DNA follows: TGCAGCGTTGACTCCAGGGACTCCTGCAATGAGCAGTTCTTC. The genes are TRBV29-1 and TRBJ2-1; a possible D gene is TRBD2 (6 bases). CDR3 length: 14 residues. Germline-derived CDR1 and CDR2 are SQVTM and ANQGSEA.